This T cell receptor (beta chain) was retrieved from a study of cytomegalovirus exposure and HLA in healthy donors. Study-level results: Previously analyzed data showed that most TCR beta V segments were productive at a frequency of about 90% or about 30%.

13 Jbeta primers and 60 Vbeta primers were used for the PCR. Some clones are missing from TCRdb's copy, which holds only in-frame ones; the method was immunoSEQ multiplex PCR. The sample has around 63,000 clones; roughly 80% are singletons. Looked up from germline, CDR1 is SGHRS and CDR2 is YFSETQ. Trimming at V came to 3 bases and at J to 7 bases, leaving 1 base not matched to a gene. The length of the CDR3 is 13 residues. Points on this clone: Its antigen remains unidentified.

Source material: PBMCs. The chain employs TRBV5-1 and TRBJ2-1; 10 nucleotides agree with TRBD1. This clonotype was sampled from a man aged 55 to 70 in good health and CMV-seropositive. The CDR3 loop reads CASSWTGGNEQFF. CDR3 bases: TGCGCCAGCAGCTGGACAGGGGGTAATGAGCAGTTCTTC.